Detailed here is one T cell receptor (beta chain). Its antigen is not known. This entry comes from a study of blood T cells in healthy people across ages. Broader study findings: The fall in TCR beta diversity per million T cells was roughly linear with age. Diversity was estimated from one million T cells, and these estimates were considered underestimates. Percentage of naive T cells showed a strong correlation with TCR beta diversity.

With V trimmed by 5 bases and J by 5 bases, 10 bases remained unmatched. Germline V gives CDR1 SNHLY, CDR2 FYNNEI. The CDR3 contains 16 residues. A J-beta primer mix and a sample-barcoded 5' primer were used in a second PCR of roughly 7 to 12 cycles. TCRdb analysed the 5' RACE reads with MiXCR anew, one entry per CDR3 protein. The data hold about 640,000 distinct CDR3 sequences, with about 53% observed a single time. Researchers report isolating at least 6 million PBMCs per sample. This sequence was found in a man in his sixties in good health. The sequenced material came from blood. V usage is TRBV2 and J usage is TRBJ2-5, with TRBD2 matching over 11 bases. CDR3: CASSPTSGVAFETQYF. CDR3 bases: TGTGCCAGCAGTCCGACTAGCGGGGTGGCTTTTGAGACCCAGTACTTC.